This TCR beta chain was identified in a study of T-cell reconstitution after alpha-beta-depleted transplantation in children. Note on this clonotype: As yet, its antigen is unknown.

Using unique molecular identifiers, the investigators prepared the TCRbeta library. TCRdb itself ran the PCR reads through MiXCR, one entry per CDR3 protein. This sample has 250,000 to 400,000 distinct CDR3 sequences; about a quarter occur once, and the top ten carry 11%. General study findings and limits: Reportedly, only several hundred clones from non-depleted graft cells drove alpha-beta T-cell counts at about two months. After transplant, high TCRbeta diversity at day 60 in some patients arose from surviving recipient T cells and thymic progenitors. Diversity and T-cell counts at one year after transplant derived mostly from new T cells.

V was clipped by 5 bases and J by 1 base, with 7 bases between them. This CDR3 contains 13 residues. CDR1 SGHRS and CDR2 YFSETQ come from the germline V gene. The receptor's source is a male patient between 10 and 17 years old who had a stem cell transplant for acute lymphoblastic leukemia, so the T cells may come from the graft donor. This rearrangement joins TRBV5-1 to TRBJ2-1; D is ambiguous. Specimen: PBMCs, mostly from graft donor cells, collected 180 days after TCRalphabeta/CD19-depleted stem cell transplant. The CDR3, as DNA: TGCGCCAGCAGGAAAGATTCCTACAATGAGCAGTTCTTC. It yields the protein CASRKDSYNEQFF.